A single sample is the source of the 18 T cell receptor beta chains below, sequenced in a study of CD8 T cells in ankylosing spondylitis. TCRdb used MiXCR to reprocess the 5' RACE reads, holding one entry per CDR3 protein. The sample shows 250,000 to 300,000 distinct CDR3 sequences, about 20% of them seen only once. Sequencing was carried out using blood, either unsorted or a sorted T cell fraction (not recorded which). Receptors originate from a male donor with ankylosing spondylitis or in good health (not recorded which).

In this sample, this clonotype turned up a few times. The chain joins TRBV12-3 or TRBV12-4 to TRBJ2-1, with TRBD2 identical over 7 bases. The trim removed 5 bases at V and 8 bases at J, leaving 15 bases unmatched. There are 16 residues in the CDR3. The CDR3 region is CASSPRLAIRGDEQFF. CDR3 DNA: TGTGCCAGCAGTCCGCGACTAGCAATTCGAGGCGATGAGCAGTTCTTC.

This clonotype was observed a handful of times. This chain links TRBV29-1 with TRBJ2-1, with D perhaps matching TRBD2 (6 bases). V lost 7 bases, J lost 10 bases, and 20 bases lay in between. The CDR3 has 13 amino acids. Germline V lookup: CDR1 SQVTM, CDR2 ANQGSEA. CDR3 bases: TGCAGCGGACGGGAGCTCCCCATGCCGGAGCAGTTCTTC. This translates into CSGRELPMPEQFF.

This clonotype showed up many times. The chain uses TRBV4-2 and TRBJ2-1, with TRBD2 identical over 7 bases. The CDR3 sequence is 17 residues long. Germline loops: CDR1 LGHNA, CDR2 YNFKEQ. J lost 0 bases, V lost 3 bases, and 8 bases had no gene match. CDR3 nucleotides: TGTGCCAGCAGCCAGCAGACTAGCAGTAGCTCCTACAATGAGCAGTTCTTC. Protein sequence: CASSQQTSSSSYNEQFF.

The sample holds a few counts of this clonotype. The genes are TRBV4-1 and TRBJ1-1; D call uncertain. The CDR3 covers 14 residues. Trimming took 2 bases from V and 0 from J, leaving 7 bases between them. Germline CDR1 and CDR2: MGHRA and YSYEKL. The CDR3: CASSQQELNTEAFF. CDR3 in DNA: TGCGCCAGCAGCCAACAGGAGCTGAACACTGAAGCTTTCTTT.

This clonotype has at least ten counts. V usage is TRBV29-1 and J usage is TRBJ2-7; tentatively, D is TRBD1 (5 bases). The V gene's germline CDR1 is SQVTM and CDR2 ANQGSEA. CDR3 size: 12 residues. V was clipped by 6 bases and J by 2 bases, with 11 bases between them. CDR3 bases: TGCAGCGTATATACAGGAACCTACGAGCAGTACTTC. Residues: CSVYTGTYEQYF.

This clonotype was seen a few times. The genes are TRBV3-1 and TRBJ2-1; 8 bases are a match to TRBD2. From germline, CDR1 is LGHDT and CDR2 YNNKEL (reference sequence). CDR3 size: 17 residues. Trimming removed 3 bases from V and 7 bases from J; junction bases left unmatched: 14. The CDR3 sequence: CASSHGTGIPGGNEQFF. For the CDR3, the DNA is TGTGCCAGCAGCCATGGAACCGGGATACCGGGGGGGAATGAGCAGTTCTTC.

This clonotype was recorded a few times. The chain couples TRBV29-1 to TRBJ2-1; 9 bases map to TRBD1. V lost 5 bases to trimming and J lost 8 bases; unmatched junction nucleotides: 4. This CDR3 region has 12 residues. CDR1 and CDR2 (germline): SQVTM, ANQGSEA. The CDR3 spells CSVWDRAYEQFF. Here the CDR3 DNA reads TGCAGCGTTTGGGACAGGGCCTATGAGCAGTTCTTC.

The table lists this clonotype with a few counts. This sequence joins TRBV9 and TRBJ2-5; D may be TRBD2 (6 bases). Germline CDR1 and CDR2: SGDLS and YYNGEE. Trimming cost V 0 bases and J 1 base, with 10 bases left between them. The CDR3 is 15 residues long. The CDR3 is CASSVVEGGQETQYF. DNA for the CDR3: TGTGCCAGCAGCGTAGTGGAGGGAGGCCAAGAGACCCAGTACTTC.

This clonotype occurred a few times. This chain joins TRBV3-1 and TRBJ2-3; 7 nucleotides agree with TRBD1. V shed 6 bases, J shed 2 bases, and the junction held 5 bases outside the gene matches. Germline CDR1 and CDR2: LGHDT and YNNKEL (reference sequence). The length of the CDR3 is 14 residues. The CDR3 spells CASRTTGPTDTQYF. The DNA of the CDR3 is TGTGCCAGCAGGACGACAGGGCCCACAGATACGCAGTATTTT.

This clonotype was picked up many times. The rearrangement joins TRBV11-2 to TRBJ2-5; TRBD2 matches at 7 bases. Trimming cost V 5 bases and J 5 bases; bases outside gene matches: 8. CDR1 is SGHAT, CDR2 FQNNGV, per germline. CDR3 length equals 14 residues. This CDR3 reads CASSPGGEAETQYF. DNA of the CDR3: TGTGCCAGCAGCCCGGGAGGAGAGGCTGAGACCCAGTACTTC. Complete variable domain (other parts from reference TRBV11-2 and TRBJ2-5): EAGVAQSPRYKIIEKRQSVAFWCNPISGHATLYWYQQILGQGPKLLIQFQNNGVVDDSQLPKDRFSAERLKGVDSTLKIQPAKLEDSAVYLCASSPGGEAETQYFGPGTRLLVL.

This chain uses TRBV12-3 or TRBV12-4 with TRBJ2-3; D is unclear. This CDR3 is 14 amino acids long. V was trimmed by 7 bases and J by 1 base, leaving 12 bases between them. In DNA, the CDR3 is TGTGCCAGCACCCTTGGGCTTGGCACAGATACGCAGTATTTT. This translates into CASTLGLGTDTQYF.

This clonotype has only a few counts. The V gene is TRBV25-1, the J gene TRBJ2-7; TRBD1 is a possible D gene (6 bases). V dropped 4 bases and J dropped 1 base, with 8 bases sitting between them. This CDR3 spans 13 amino acids. CDR1 is MGHDK and CDR2 is SYGVNS in the germline V gene. The CDR3 nucleotides read TGTGCCAGCAGTGTGCAGGGGTCCTACGAGCAGTACTTC. Translation: CASSVQGSYEQYF.

In this sample, this clonotype turned up a few times. The chain recombines TRBV12-3 or TRBV12-4 with TRBJ2-6; D perhaps matches TRBD1 (5 bases). The CDR3 loop spans 20 amino acids. The V end was cut by 6 bases, the J end by 0 bases, with 24 bases between. The CDR3 here is CASSFPLVDRYGSGANVLTF. CDR3 DNA: TGTGCCAGCAGCTTCCCCCTCGTAGACAGATACGGCTCTGGGGCCAACGTCCTGACTTTC.

This clonotype was seen a few times. The chain couples TRBV29-1 to TRBJ2-7; 9 nucleotides line up with TRBD1. The CDR3 extends over 14 amino acids. The germline gives CDR1 SQVTM, CDR2 ANQGSEA. The V gene end was trimmed by 4 bases and the J gene end by 3 bases; junction bases not matched to a gene: 7. CDR3 region: CSVARGTGNYEQYF. CDR3 nucleotides: TGCAGCGTTGCTCGTGGGACAGGGAACTACGAGCAGTACTTC.

V and J are TRBV12-3 or TRBV12-4 and TRBJ2-2; no firm D call. This CDR3 has 15 residues. V dropped 4 bases and J dropped 1 base, with 10 bases sitting between them. The CDR3 region has the DNA TGTGCCAGCAGTTCTTGGCACCTGAACACCGGGGAGCTGTTTTTT. It codes for CASSSWHLNTGELFF.

This clonotype was observed at least ten times. The chain couples TRBV29-1 to TRBJ2-7; tentatively, D is TRBD2 (5 bases). Germline V lookup: CDR1 SQVTM, CDR2 ANQGSEA. The V end was cut by 5 bases, the J end by 6 bases, with 8 bases between. This CDR3 comprises 10 residues. CDR3 nucleotide sequence: TGCAGCGTTCGTAGCGTCGAGCAGTACTTC. Its translation: CSVRSVEQYF.

This clonotype has at least ten counts. J is TRBJ2-1 and V is TRBV11-1, with 7 positions matching TRBD2. Germline values: CDR1 SGHAT, CDR2 FQDESV (reference sequence). The CDR3 runs to 16 residues. The J segment lost 2 bases and the V segment lost 5 bases, leaving 9 bases of the junction unmatched. The CDR3 protein is CASSRSREVTYNEQFF. CDR3 coding DNA: TGTGCCAGCAGCCGCTCCCGGGAGGTCACCTACAATGAGCAGTTCTTC.

This chain joins TRBV9 and TRBJ1-5; D not resolved. CDR3 length: 15 residues. The V end lost 0 bases, the J end lost 0 bases, and 7 bases lay between the germline ends. Germline CDR1 is SGDLS and CDR2 is YYNGEE. CDR3 nucleotides: TGTGCCAGCAGCGTAGACGGGTTTAGCAATCAGCCCCAGCATTTT. Translating it yields CASSVDGFSNQPQHF.